This record looks at one T cell receptor beta chain sequence and its context. Its antigen is still unknown. A much larger clone is a single base away; this may be a read error. The data are from a study of breast tumors, draining lymph nodes, adjacent tissues. Breast cancer patients provided tissue from their axillary draining lymph nodes. A single record per CDR3 protein comes from TCRdb applying MiXCR to the multiplex PCR reads. Of 200,000 to 250,000 distinct CDR3 sequences listed, under 40% are singletons. Study findings and constraints: Tumors had less TCR diversity than lymph nodes, more than nontumor tissue.

Germline V lookup: CDR1 LGHNT, CDR2 FRNRAP. The CDR3 covers 15 residues. The rearrangement links TRBV12-5 to TRBJ2-2, with TRBD1 matching over 12 bases. Sequencing input: axillary lymph node tissue. This receptor was obtained from a female donor with breast cancer. Some clones in this sample may be carry-over from other donors' samples. CDR3 sequence (DNA): TGTGCCGGCAGCACCGGGACAGGGGGCCACGGGGAGCTGTTTTTT. This gives the protein CAGSTGTGGHGELFF.